This record looks at one T cell receptor beta chain sequence and its context. This clone was observed once. Its binding antigen is unknown. Base-call qualities are not available, and no considerably larger clone is one nucleotide away. The cohort consisted of 650 to 700 healthy bone marrow donors. At the time of sampling, all cohort members were nominally healthy, though unrecorded immune exposures were likely present. The donor tested CMV seronegative and was one of the 352 seronegative cohort members. A peripheral blood sample was collected from each donor, and TCR beta sequencing was performed on peripheral blood mononuclear cells. The Qiagen DNeasy Blood Extraction Kit was used to extract genomic DNA from the blood cell samples. Library method: the immunoSEQ multiplex PCR assay. For the multiplex PCR, a mixture combining 60 forward primers for TCR Vbeta segments and 13 reverse primers for TCR Jbeta segments was used. The CDR3 region of rearranged TCR beta genes was amplified from genomic DNA with a multiplex PCR assay. Amplified TCR beta libraries were sequenced as 87-base-pair reads on the Illumina HiSeq System. Per the original workflow: In a later analysis, 70 million to 95 million unique TCR beta chains were counted across the roughly 670 repertoires, and around 11 million of these chains were shared by at least two donors. Raw reads were error-corrected and collapsed into unique sequences with a nearest-neighbor algorithm that merged closely related sequences to remove PCR and sequencing errors. V, D and J gene segments were assigned by aligning CDR3 sequences to IMGT reference sequences. For a sequence to be retained, at least a six-nucleotide match to both a V gene segment and a J gene segment was required. A rearrangement counted as productive if the CDR3 had no stop codons and remained in frame with V and J, and every other rearrangement counted as non-productive. Following IMGT convention, CDR3 was defined as the stretch from the second conserved V-encoded cysteine to the conserved J-encoded phenylalanine. The earlier analysis of approximately 500 of the donors excluded sequences that lacked an unambiguous match to a single V gene segment. In an earlier analysis of approximately 500 of the donors, a V segment was called functional when productive rearrangements were above 56.7%, and segregating when the standard deviation between donors exceeded 5%. To diagnose cytomegalovirus status from the catalog of TCR beta chain sequences, a statistical classification framework was built. V and J gene assignment, in a later analysis, came from comparing TCR nucleotide sequences with IMGT/GENE-DB human TR gene sequences. In a later analysis, CDR3 sequences and most-parsimonious VDJ recombination scenarios were assigned using the TCRdist pipeline. A later analysis defined each TCR beta chain by its CDR3 amino acid sequence plus V-gene family, and excluded reads lacking a unique V-gene family. As a way to deal with suspected cross-contamination and a sequencing artifact, a later analysis dropped 500 to 700 nucleotide sequences that were highly shared and had low generation probability. For each public chain, a later analysis derived a clonal expansion index from normalized ranks of inferred template counts within each repertoire. Generation probabilities in a later analysis came from a VDJ recombination model fitted to out-of-frame rearrangements, and those results were checked against IGoR. Hypergeometric tests were used in a later analysis to score TCR-TCR, TCR-HLA and TCR-CMV co-occurrence, with a repertoire-size bias correction applied to the TCR pairs. In a later analysis, false discovery rates were estimated by permuting HLA or CMV assignments 20 times. In a later analysis, co-occurring TCRs were grouped using DBSCAN, and TCRdist sequence similarity was added for clustering within HLA-allele-positive subsets. Co-occurrence clustering excluded repertoires with fewer than 30,000 or more than 120,000 public chains, plus five with anomalous nucleotide sharing. Here the immuneACCESS table is served through TCRdb, limited to in-frame sequences with V and J called. Missing clones are a known gap in these copies; in checked studies unresolved V genes cover under half, and the rest lacks a known reason. Clonal size and the V and J genes are those of that table, whereas D and trimming came from the DNA. The sample yields 70,000 or so clones; around 68% were counted once. The ten largest account for roughly 9.8% of the sample.

This entry belongs to a study of cytomegalovirus exposure and HLA in healthy donors (dated by TCRdb to 2016 to 2017). Background on the whole study: In an earlier analysis of under 600 of the donors, around 300 Gb of sequence data and 90 million to 120 million unique TCR beta sequences from 150 million to 200 million T cells were reported. In the later analysis, no new phenotypic data were used to find candidate immune exposures; instead, reliance was placed on TCR beta sequences and their occurrence across donors. To predict cytomegalovirus infection status, the study combined high-throughput TCR immunosequencing, statistical association of individual TCRs with disease status, and machine learning. A later genetic analysis used genome-wide SNP genotypes for about 60% of the 666 donors, treating that subset as a discovery cohort. The genetic ancestry cluster associated with self-reported Caucasian donors included about 84% of the 300 to 400 genotyped donors. An earlier analysis of around 580 of the donors used high-throughput TCR beta sequencing to judge whether each TCR beta V gene segment behaved as functional or pseudogenic. The study profiled the T cell repertoires of under 850 subjects by immunosequencing and related them to cytomegalovirus serostatus. The aim of the study was to test whether cataloging public T cell receptors could identify signatures of past pathogen exposure. All discovery cohort repertoires had been generated using a single sequencing platform. Both class I and class II loci were covered by HLA typing, at four-digit resolution. Besides the first cohort of roughly 640 subjects, a separate validation cohort made up of 120 or so different subjects was used. Donor age, sex, ethnicity and CMV serostatus were compiled together with the repertoire data. Across roughly 420 genotyped donors of the cohort, an average of about 240,000 unique TCR beta nucleotide sequences per donor were sequenced, and approximately 17% of those sequences were non-productive. Because of strong linkage in the cohort, four to six DR-DQ haplotypes were treated as single units for association and clustering. Approximately 330 gigabases of sequencing data and around 88 million unique TCR sequences made up an early release that covered 500 to 650 HLA-typed donors. The number of typed donors differed by locus: about 620-640 for A, B, C, DRB1 and DQB1; 500 to 550 for DQA1; 606 for DPA1; and some 450 for DPB1. In a later analysis, previously published TCR beta repertoires from several hundred donors were re-analyzed and high-resolution HLA genotyping was added so that TCR occurrence patterns could be studied. General conclusions and limits of the study: This cohort had only TCR beta chains sequenced, and the lack of alpha or paired-chain data limited which features could be detected. In a later analysis, more than 15,000 TCR beta sequences were associated with specific HLA alleles at a false discovery rate of 0.05. According to a later analysis, most CMV-associated TCR beta chains appeared to be HLA-restricted, and the HLA associations seemed to be driven largely by CMV exposure. The only immune exposure information available for the cohort was CMV serostatus. Across donors, most TCR sequences were observed very rarely, whereas some public TCRs were present in many individuals. In vitro tests confirmed that a few of the cytomegalovirus-associated TCR beta chains recognize cytomegalovirus antigens. Cytomegalovirus status was reported to be diagnosed by the classifier with high specificity and sensitivity in both the original and validation cohorts. In a later analysis, TCR association rates were found to vary across HLA loci, with the most associated TCRs seen for DRB1 alleles and the fewest for HLA-C alleles. The presence/absence analyses assumed that sequencing depth was roughly uniform across donors, and that assumption may not be true. A further reported finding was that TCR beta sequences accurately predicted the HLA-A and HLA-B alleles for most subjects in the first cohort. When HLA alleles, especially DR and DQ, strongly co-occurred, attributing TCR associations to individual alleles was difficult. According to the authors, the approach could potentially be generalized to other disease states and immunological phenotypes. V-gene and J-gene trimming of TCR beta chains was associated with a missense DCLRE1C variant in a later genetic analysis, and the association was replicated in an independent cohort. In a later genetic analysis, fewer N-insertions in productive TCRs were reported among donors in an Asian-associated ancestry cluster than the approximately 710-donor mean. Correlated functional status among segregating V segments might reflect linkage disequilibrium, but an unknown experimental factor could not be ruled out. In a later analysis, HLA-associated TCR beta chains were found to be more clonally expanded and to have lower generation probabilities than equally common non-associated chains. Broadly in line with IMGT annotations, most TCR beta V segments showed up in productive rearrangements about 90% or about 30% of the time in an earlier analysis of approximately 600 of the donors. Because HLA typing was missing for some donors at each locus, association tests included only the typed subset. The earlier analysis of around 600 of the donors excluded some 15 rarely observed V segments, including chromosome 9 orphons, because counts were too low. A group of highly shared sequence variants was considered likely to be a technical artifact of the sequencing pipeline. In a later analysis, several top co-occurrence clusters were reported to appear linked to parvovirus B19, influenza, CMV and Epstein-Barr virus. In the study, around 150 TCR beta chains were listed as associated with cytomegalovirus. Some IMGT-functional V segments, including TRBV6-2 and TRBV6-3, could not be told apart with the 87-base-pair reads, so those segments were excluded.

CDR3 length: 13 amino acids, cysteine to phenylalanine. The entry retains the CDR3 DNA only, 39 bases that are in frame from base 1. V drops 8 bases and J drops 0 bases, leaving 8 bases in between. The CDR1 and CDR2 encoded by the germline V gene are MDHEN and SYDVKM. The material sequenced was PBMCs. Rearrangement joined TRBV28 to TRBJ2-1, with no D gene named confidently. The sequence was obtained from a woman aged 25 to 39 in good health and CMV-seronegative. The CDR3 protein: CASYVSSYNEQFF. The nucleotide sequence reads as follows: TGTGCCAGCTATGTTAGCTCCTACAATGAGCAGTTCTTC.